This TCR beta chain was observed in a study of blood T cell repertoires in COVID-19. Study as a whole: Samples taken during acute and convalescent COVID-19 were collected in the United States, Italy and Spain. T cells, B-cell-depleted T cells, or PBMCs provided the cDNA or gDNA that served as material.

Authors' data handling: Cell counts per sample came from amplifying reference gene primers. This table comes from immunoSEQ multiplex PCR, and its TCRdb copy is limited to in-frame clones, with some not included. Clone size and the V and J calls come from that table; the DNA yielded D and trimming. The sample has 30,000 to 35,000 clones; around 87% are singletons. The germline gives CDR1 MNHEY, CDR2 SVGEGT. This CDR3 spans 14 amino acids. V lost 5 bases and J lost 0, with 11 bases in between. The sequence derives from a man between 65 and 85 years old with acute or convalescent COVID-19. The chain carries TRBV6-2 or TRBV6-3 and TRBJ2-7; no reliable D call. What was sequenced was peripheral blood. The CDR3 DNA is TGTGCCAGCAGTCCGCCGAGCGTCTCCTACGAGCAGTACTTC. Its protein is CASSPPSVSYEQYF.